The 14 T cell receptor beta chains below come from one sample, sequenced in a study of blood T cell repertoires in COVID-19. Profiling relied on immunoSEQ multiplex PCR, and the TCRdb table lists in-frame clones only, not all of them. Among roughly 180,000 clones listed, around 82% were seen once. The source material was PBMCs or T cells enriched from blood (not recorded which). These receptors originate from a man in his sixties who had recovered from COVID-19.

V usage is TRBV25-1 and J usage is TRBJ2-7; D perhaps matches TRBD1 (6 bases). V lost 4 bases and J 7 bases, leaving 20 bases between the germline ends. The CDR3 loop spans 15 amino acids. Germline V CDR1 and CDR2: MGHDK, SYGVNS. Written as DNA, the CDR3 is TGTGCCAGCAGTGGAGACAGGTCCCGGAGTGGGGAGCAGTACTTC. This gives the protein CASSGDRSRSGEQYF.

This rearrangement joins TRBV5-1 to TRBJ2-1, with 9 bases lining up with TRBD1. Germline lookup yields CDR1 SGHRS and CDR2 YFSETQ. Trimming at V came to 4 bases and at J to 8 bases, leaving 10 bases not matched to a gene. This CDR3 contains 15 residues. CDR3 in DNA: TGCGCCAGCAGCCTAACCGGGACAGGGTTCGATGAGCAGTTCTTC. The encoded protein is CASSLTGTGFDEQFF.

The J gene is TRBJ1-1, the V gene TRBV19; TRBD1 aligns across 8 bases. The trim removed 4 bases at V and 3 bases at J, leaving 4 bases unmatched. Germline CDR1 and CDR2: LNHDA and SQIVND (reference sequence). The CDR3 consists of 14 residues. DNA of the CDR3: TGTGCCAGTAGTAGGACAGGGACCGACACTGAAGCTTTCTTT. This encodes CASSRTGTDTEAFF. Using reference TRBV19 and TRBJ1-1 for the parts outside the CDR3, the full variable domain is DGGITQSPKYLFRKEGQNVTLSCEQNLNHDAMYWYRQDPGQGLRLIYYSQIVNDFQKGDIAEGYSVSREKKESFPLTVTSAQKNPTAFYLCASSRTGTDTEAFFGQGTRLTVV.

A single count supports this clone. This chain joins TRBV28 and TRBJ2-7; D is unclear. V lost 3 bases to trimming and J lost 2 bases, with 11 bases between them. From germline, CDR1 is MDHEN and CDR2 SYDVKM. This CDR3 spans 14 amino acids. The DNA for the CDR3 is TGTGCCAGCAGTTTGCCAGTACAAACCTACGAGCAGTACTTC. Protein: CASSLPVQTYEQYF.

V gene TRBV6-2 or TRBV6-3 combines with J gene TRBJ1-5; 9 nucleotides align to TRBD1. The trim removed 1 base at V and 1 base at J, leaving 11 bases unmatched. This CDR3 spans 19 amino acids. Germline lookup yields CDR1 MNHEY and CDR2 SVGEGT. CDR3 sequence: CASSYYPSQGAGSNQPQHF. DNA for the CDR3: TGTGCCAGCAGTTACTACCCATCACAGGGGGCAGGGAGCAATCAGCCCCAGCATTTT.

This clone was seen only once. The chain uses TRBV9 and TRBJ1-1; maybe TRBD1 (6 bases). CDR3 length: 12 amino acids. CDR1 SGDLS and CDR2 YYNGEE come from the germline V gene. V was shortened by 0 bases and J by 8 bases, with 8 bases between the two germline ends. CDR3 in amino acids: CASSVGQGEAFF. For the CDR3, the DNA is TGTGCCAGCAGCGTAGGGCAGGGGGAAGCTTTCTTT.

The chain is built from TRBV19 and TRBJ1-4; no firm D call. Per the germline V gene, CDR1 is LNHDA and CDR2 is SQIVND (reference sequence). V shed 5 bases and J shed 2 bases, with 9 bases lying between them. The CDR3 extends over 14 amino acids. The CDR3 DNA is TGTGCCAGTAGTTACGGGTCGACTAATGAAAAACTGTTTTTT. Its protein product is CASSYGSTNEKLFF.

CDR3 coding DNA: TGTGCCAGCAGTCGTGATCAGGGATCCGAGCAGTACTTC. Protein product: CASSRDQGSEQYF. The V gene is TRBV2, the J gene TRBJ2-7; D is possibly TRBD1 (5 bases). V was trimmed by 5 bases and J by 6 bases, leaving 14 bases between them. The V gene's germline CDR1 is SNHLY and CDR2 FYNNEI. The CDR3 extends over 13 amino acids.

The gene calls are TRBV5-1 and TRBJ2-1; D remains ambiguous. V lost 0 bases and J 4 bases, leaving 5 bases between the germline ends. The germline V gene encodes CDR1 SGHRS and CDR2 YFSETQ. The CDR3 has 13 residues. The CDR3 region has the DNA TGCGCCAGCAGCTTGGGGGCGTACAATGAGCAGTTCTTC. This sequence encodes CASSLGAYNEQFF.

The J gene is TRBJ1-2, the V gene TRBV10-1; 8 nucleotides line up with TRBD1. The V gene end was trimmed by 2 bases and the J gene end by 5 bases; junction bases not matched to a gene: 19. Germline lookup yields CDR1 WNHNN and CDR2 SYGVQD (reference sequence). The CDR3 has 19 amino acids. CDR3: CASSEEDKIRTGQRYGYTF. The DNA of the CDR3 is TGCGCCAGCAGTGAGGAGGATAAAATCCGGACAGGGCAGAGATATGGCTACACCTTC.

The rearrangement joins TRBV11-3 to TRBJ2-5; D is uncertain. The CDR3 extends over 13 amino acids. Germline CDR1 SGHNT, CDR2 YENEEA. V lost 5 bases, J lost 2 bases, and 9 bases lay in between. The CDR3 loop reads CASSEANQETQYF. CDR3 DNA: TGTGCCAGCAGCGAAGCGAATCAAGAGACCCAGTACTTC.

The chain employs TRBV7-8 and TRBJ2-5, with 11 bases fitting TRBD1. V lost 2 bases, J lost 5 bases, and 7 bases stayed unmatched. There are 16 residues in the CDR3. Germline CDR1 reads SGHVS; CDR2 reads FQNEAQ. CDR3 residues: CASSLRTGQGVETQYF. For the CDR3, the DNA is TGTGCCAGCAGCTTAAGGACGGGACAGGGGGTTGAGACCCAGTACTTC. Looking up the rest from reference TRBV7-8 and TRBJ2-5 gives the full variable domain: GAGVSQSPRYKVAKRGQDVALRCDPISGHVSLFWYQQALGQGPEFLTYFQNEAQLDKSGLPSDRFFAERPEGSVSTLKIQRTQQEDSAVYLCASSLRTGQGVETQYFGPGTRLLVL.

The chain links TRBV27 to TRBJ1-4, with 7 nucleotides matching TRBD1. The CDR3 extends over 14 amino acids. Trimming removed 8 bases from V and 8 bases from J; junction bases left unmatched: 11. Germline CDR1 and CDR2: MNHEY and SMNVEV (reference sequence). CDR3 in DNA: TGTGCCAGCGGGGCGAGAGGGGGCAACGAAAAACTGTTTTTT. This codes for CASGARGGNEKLFF.

This sequence joins TRBV10-3 and TRBJ2-2, with 8 nucleotides matching TRBD1. Trimming took 3 bases from V and 1 from J; bases not matched to a gene: 4. CDR1 and CDR2 from the germline V gene are ENHRY and SYGVKD. This CDR3 has 16 amino acids. The CDR3 DNA reads TGTGCCATCAGTGACCCTGGGACAGGGAACACCGGGGAGCTGTTTTTT. Encoded protein: CAISDPGTGNTGELFF.